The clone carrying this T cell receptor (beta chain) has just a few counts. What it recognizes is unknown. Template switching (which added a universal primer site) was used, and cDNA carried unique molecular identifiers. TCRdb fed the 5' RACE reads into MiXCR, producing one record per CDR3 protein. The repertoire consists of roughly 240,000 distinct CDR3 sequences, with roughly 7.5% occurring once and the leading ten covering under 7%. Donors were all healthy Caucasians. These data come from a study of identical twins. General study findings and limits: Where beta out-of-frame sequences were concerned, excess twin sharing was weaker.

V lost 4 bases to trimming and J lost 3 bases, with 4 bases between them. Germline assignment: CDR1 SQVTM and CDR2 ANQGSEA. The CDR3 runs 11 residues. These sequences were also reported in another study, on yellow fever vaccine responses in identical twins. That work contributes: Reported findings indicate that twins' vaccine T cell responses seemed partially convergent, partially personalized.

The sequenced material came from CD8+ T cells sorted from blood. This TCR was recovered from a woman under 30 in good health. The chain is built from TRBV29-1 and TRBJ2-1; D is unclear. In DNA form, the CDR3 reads TGCAGCGTTGTCTTCTACAATGAGCAGTTCTTC. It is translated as CSVVFYNEQFF.